The 32 T cell receptor beta chains reported below all come from one sample, sequenced in a study of CD8+ T cells in alopecia areata. Treatment denoted: oral pan-JAK inhibitor, 5-10 mg twice daily. cDNA prepared by RNA extraction and subsequent reverse transcription served as the template for sequencing. Assay used: immunoSEQ multiplex PCR; TCRdb lists only in-frame clones, some missing. The table includes some 170,000 clones, 50% to 75% detected once. Sample: CD4+ T cells sorted from blood, taken between weeks 55 and 65, from a patient treated with tofacitinib. The receptors were sampled from a human donor with alopecia areata.

V is TRBV7-7 and J is TRBJ2-5; TRBD1 is a possible D gene (6 bases). V was cut by 2 bases and J by 2 bases, with 12 bases left in between. CDR3 length equals 15 residues. CDR1 is SSHAT and CDR2 is FNYEAQ in the germline V gene (reference sequence). This chain's CDR3 is CASSLTSGAQETQYF. The CDR3 region has the DNA TGTGCCAGCAGCTTAACGTCAGGGGCACAAGAGACCCAGTACTTC. Variable domain in full (rest from reference TRBV7-7 and TRBJ2-5): GAGVSQSPRYKVTKRGQDVTLRCDPISSHATLYWYQQALGQGPEFLTYFNYEAQPDKSGLPSDRFSAERPEGSISTLTIQRTEQRDSAMYRCASSLTSGAQETQYFGPGTRLLVL.

This clone has a handful of counts. V usage is TRBV29-1 and J usage is TRBJ1-2; D unresolved. The CDR3 consists of 13 residues. Germline V gives CDR1 SQVTM, CDR2 ANQGSEA. Trimming left V 4 bases short and J 4 bases short, with 13 bases between. The CDR3 DNA is TGCAGCGTTGCACGGGAGCCGGGCTATGGCTACACCTTC. The encoded protein is CSVAREPGYGYTF.

This rearrangement joins TRBV19 to TRBJ2-2; TRBD2 might be the D (6 bases). Between the trimmed V and J ends, which lost 6 bases and 0 bases, there was a span of 17 bases. Germline values: CDR1 LNHDA, CDR2 SQIVND (reference sequence). There are 17 residues in the CDR3. The CDR3: CASSSDRDLTNTGELFF. The DNA for the CDR3 is TGTGCCAGTAGCTCCGATCGGGACTTAACGAACACCGGGGAGCTGTTTTTT.

The rearrangement uses TRBV2 and TRBJ1-4; D might be TRBD1 (5 bases). V lost 2 bases and J lost 13, with 11 bases in between. Germline CDR1 and CDR2: SNHLY and FYNNEI. The CDR3 covers 12 residues. This chain's CDR3 is CASSERQGRLFF. The CDR3 DNA sequence: TGTGCCAGCAGTGAAAGGCAGGGTCGACTGTTTTTT.

The chain is built from TRBV29-1 and TRBJ2-7; TRBD2 aligns across 8 bases. The germline V gene has CDR1 SQVTM and CDR2 ANQGSEA. The trim removed 6 bases at V and 4 bases at J, leaving 14 bases unmatched. CDR3 size: 15 residues. The CDR3 here is CSVTSRGGGIYEQYF. DNA for the CDR3: TGCAGCGTGACTTCCCGCGGCGGGGGGATATACGAGCAGTACTTC.

The V and J genes are TRBV5-1 and TRBJ2-5; D gene ambiguous. The CDR3 spans 13 residues. Germline assignment: CDR1 SGHRS and CDR2 YFSETQ. V gave up 0 bases and J gave up 5 bases, with 8 bases separating them. CDR3 region: CASSLAGSETQYF. CDR3 nucleotide sequence: TGCGCCAGCAGCTTGGCAGGATCTGAGACCCAGTACTTC.

This clone has just a few counts. The gene calls are TRBV2 and TRBJ1-2; D possibly corresponds to TRBD1 (6 bases). Germline V gives CDR1 SNHLY, CDR2 FYNNEI. V dropped 1 base and J dropped 8 bases, with 20 bases sitting between them. The CDR3 has 16 amino acids. CDR3: CASSEEYGQHAGGYTF. The DNA for the CDR3 is TGTGCCAGCAGTGAAGAGTACGGACAGCATGCTGGAGGCTACACCTTC.

The sample holds a few counts of this clone. V is TRBV6-5 and J is TRBJ2-3; D is possibly TRBD1 (5 bases). Trimming cost V 6 bases and J 8 bases, with 18 bases left between them. The CDR3 contains 14 residues. CDR1 and CDR2 (germline): MNHEY, SVGAGI. CDR3 residues: CASSPRATGGTQYF. DNA for the CDR3: TGTGCCAGCAGCCCCAGGGCGACGGGCGGTACGCAGTATTTT.

In this sample, this clone turned up a few times. The CDR3 bases are TGTGCCAGCAGTTTGGGACGGATCACAGATACGCAGTATTTT. Protein sequence: CASSLGRITDTQYF. V gene TRBV6-5 combines with J gene TRBJ2-3; tentatively, D is TRBD1 or TRBD2 (5 bases each). The V gene's germline CDR1 is MNHEY and CDR2 SVGAGI. This CDR3 is 14 amino acids long. V lost 4 bases to trimming and J lost 2 bases, with 10 bases between them.

This chain joins TRBV30 and TRBJ1-2; D remains unclear. The V gene lost 2 bases and the J gene lost 0 bases, with 16 bases spanning the gap. The CDR3 sequence is 16 residues long. Germline V CDR1 and CDR2: GTSNPN, SVGIG (reference sequence). CDR3 loop: CAWSKQFSPTNYGYTF. As DNA, the CDR3 is TGTGCCTGGAGTAAACAGTTTAGCCCCACTAACTATGGCTACACCTTC.

The chain combines TRBV29-1 with TRBJ1-1; D gene unclear. V was cut by 6 bases and J by 1 base, with 6 bases left in between. Germline V lookup: CDR1 SQVTM, CDR2 ANQGSEA. CDR3 length: 11 amino acids. CDR3 bases: TGCAGCGTAAACCCGAACACTGAAGCTTTCTTT. As protein: CSVNPNTEAFF.

The chain carries TRBV15 and TRBJ1-1; 8 nucleotides agree with TRBD1. CDR3 length: 17 amino acids. Germline CDR1 is LNHNV and CDR2 is YYDKDF (reference sequence). V shed 2 bases and J 1 base; nucleotides not matched to a gene: 9. The CDR3 region is CATSRSRTGSANTEAFF. For the CDR3, the DNA is TGTGCCACCAGCAGATCGCGGACAGGGAGCGCGAACACTGAAGCTTTCTTT. Full variable domain (remainder filled in from reference TRBV15 and TRBJ1-1): DAMVIQNPRYQVTQFGKPVTLSCSQTLNHNVMYWYQQKSSQAPKLLFHYYDKDFNNEADTPDNFQSRRPNTSFCFLDIRSPGLGDTAMYLCATSRSRTGSANTEAFFGQGTRLTVV.

V is TRBV13 and J is TRBJ2-1; D unclear. CDR1 PRHDT and CDR2 FYEKMQ come from the germline V gene (reference sequence). V lost 5 bases to trimming and J lost 4 bases, with 6 bases between them. The CDR3 is 12 residues long. DNA for the CDR3: TGTGCCAGCAGCCCGGAGTACAATGAGCAGTTCTTC. It specifies CASSPEYNEQFF.

This clone was counted between two and nine times. This specimen includes other DNA sequences encoding the same CDR3. The J gene is TRBJ1-1, the V gene TRBV29-1, with 9 bases matching TRBD1. The CDR3 contains 11 residues. Trimming at V came to 4 bases and at J to 7 bases, leaving 1 base not matched to a gene. Germline V gene lookup returns CDR1 SQVTM and CDR2 ANQGSEA. The CDR3 bases are TGCAGCGTTGGACAGGGGGGTGAAGCTTTCTTT. Its protein is CSVGQGGEAFF.

The rearrangement joins TRBV5-6 to TRBJ2-4, with D unresolved. The V end was cut by 0 bases, the J end by 8 bases, with 0 bases between. The CDR3 has 10 amino acids. Germline assignment: CDR1 SGHDT and CDR2 YYEEEE. DNA of the CDR3: TGTGCCAGCAGCTTGGACATTCAGTACTTC. Translating gives CASSLDIQYF.

The chain is built from TRBV7-2 and TRBJ1-6; D gene ambiguous. Trimming took 6 bases from V and 1 from J, leaving 13 bases between them. CDR1 and CDR2 from the germline V gene are SGHTA and FQGNSA. CDR3 size: 16 residues. CDR3: CASSQWSSSYNSPLHF. CDR3 coding DNA: TGTGCCAGCAGTCAGTGGTCCTCTTCCTATAATTCACCCCTCCACTTT.

The V call is TRBV7-2, the J call TRBJ1-2, with 7 positions matching TRBD1. With 1 base clipped from V and 4 bases from J, the junction kept 6 bases outside the gene matches. The CDR3 runs to 15 residues. Germline V gene sequence: CDR1 SGHTA, CDR2 FQGNSA. The CDR3 reads CASSLEGTATYGYTF. As DNA, the CDR3 is TGTGCCAGCAGCTTAGAGGGGACAGCGACCTATGGCTACACCTTC.

This chain links TRBV29-1 with TRBJ2-7; TRBD2 might be the D (6 bases). CDR3 size: 14 residues. V lost 7 bases and J lost 0, with 16 bases in between. Germline CDR1 and CDR2: SQVTM and ANQGSEA. CDR3 sequence reads: CSATGTSASYEQYF. CDR3 DNA sequence: TGCAGCGCTACCGGGACTTCCGCCTCCTACGAGCAGTACTTC.

The CDR3 sequence is CASIVSGGPTDTQYF. In DNA form, the CDR3 reads TGTGCCAGCATAGTGAGCGGGGGACCCACAGATACGCAGTATTTT. This chain uses TRBV13 with TRBJ2-3, with 8 bases that match TRBD2. Per germline, CDR1 PRHDT and CDR2 FYEKMQ (reference sequence). The CDR3 has 15 residues. Trimming at V came to 7 bases and at J to 2 bases, leaving 8 bases not matched to a gene.

The CDR3 here is CASSRLFRLAGTAGDAYEQYF. In nucleotides, the CDR3 is TGTGCCAGCTCCAGGCTTTTTCGACTAGCGGGGACAGCTGGGGATGCCTACGAGCAGTACTTC. This chain uses TRBV18 with TRBJ2-7; 11 bases agree with TRBD2. V lost 6 bases and J lost 2; bases outside the gene matches: 24. CDR1 is KGHSH and CDR2 is LQKENI in the germline V gene. The CDR3 extends over 21 amino acids.

V usage is TRBV10-2 and J usage is TRBJ2-7; 11 bases match TRBD2. J lost 0 bases, V lost 0 bases, and 4 bases had no gene match. The germline V gene encodes CDR1 WSHSY and CDR2 SAAADI. The CDR3 consists of 17 residues. The CDR3 region is CASSESLAGGSSYEQYF. CDR3 bases: TGCGCCAGCAGTGAGTCGCTAGCGGGGGGATCCTCCTACGAGCAGTACTTC.

Only a few counts were recorded for this clone. Germline and junction disagree at one end, which may indicate a read error. CDR3 in DNA: TGTGCCCGGACTAGCGGGGGCAAGAGGGACTTC. Its translation is CARTSGGKRDF. V gene TRBV30 combines with J gene TRBJ2-5; 13 bases match TRBD2. The CDR3 loop spans 11 amino acids. CDR1 GTSNPN and CDR2 SVGIG come from the germline V gene (reference sequence).

The V call is TRBV7-2, the J call TRBJ2-7; a possible D gene is TRBD2 (6 bases). CDR1 and CDR2 (germline): SGHTA, FQGNSA. The ends were cut back, 5 bases at V and 3 bases at J, with 8 bases in the middle. This CDR3 has 12 amino acids. In DNA form, the CDR3 reads TGTGCCAGCAGCCAGACTAGCTACGAGCAGTACTTC. Its translation: CASSQTSYEQYF.

A remark on this clone: The same CDR3 arises from other DNA sequences in this sample as well. The V gene is TRBV9, the J gene TRBJ2-1; a possible D gene is TRBD2 (5 bases). This CDR3 spans 11 amino acids. V lost 5 bases to trimming and J lost 5 bases, with 5 bases between them. Germline CDR1 SGDLS, CDR2 YYNGEE. CDR3 region: CASRRDNEQFF. In DNA form, the CDR3 reads TGTGCCAGCAGGAGGGACAATGAGCAGTTCTTC. Combining the CDR3 with reference TRBV9 and TRBJ2-1 gives the whole variable domain DSGVTQTPKHLITATGQRVTLRCSPRSGDLSVYWYQQSLDQGLQFLIQYYNGEERAKGNILERFSAQQFPDLHSELNLSSLELGDSALYFCASRRDNEQFFGPGTRLTVL.

The rearrangement joins TRBV29-1 to TRBJ1-1, with 7 bases that match TRBD1. J lost 1 base, V lost 4 bases, and 9 bases had no gene match. In germline, CDR1 is SQVTM, CDR2 ANQGSEA. The CDR3 consists of 15 residues. Here the CDR3 reads CSVGTSGTENTEAFF. The CDR3 nucleotides are TGCAGCGTTGGGACTTCCGGGACAGAGAACACTGAAGCTTTCTTT.

DNA for the CDR3: TGTGCCAGCAGTAACGGAGGGACTAACCACGAGCAGTACTTC. Translated, it gives CASSNGGTNHEQYF. This chain joins TRBV11-2 and TRBJ2-7; 7 bases line up with TRBD2. Germline V gives CDR1 SGHAT, CDR2 FQNNGV. The CDR3 runs to 14 residues. V trimming: 6 bases; J trimming: 5 bases; junction bases outside the gene matches: 10. The full variable domain, rest sourced from reference TRBV11-2 and TRBJ2-7, is EAGVAQSPRYKIIEKRQSVAFWCNPISGHATLYWYQQILGQGPKLLIQFQNNGVVDDSQLPKDRFSAERLKGVDSTLKIQPAKLEDSAVYLCASSNGGTNHEQYFGPGTRLTVT.

This sequence joins TRBV4-2 and TRBJ1-4, with D tentatively TRBD1 (5 bases). The CDR3 has 15 residues. The ends were cut back, 0 bases at V and 7 bases at J, with 12 bases in the middle. In germline, CDR1 is LGHNA, CDR2 YNFKEQ. CDR3 bases: TGTGCCAGCAGCCAAGATCAGGGTTCCCCTGAAAAACTGTTTTTT. Translated, it gives CASSQDQGSPEKLFF.

The chain carries TRBV6-5 and TRBJ2-7; D is possibly TRBD2 (6 bases). CDR1 is MNHEY and CDR2 is SVGAGI in the germline V gene. Trimming cost V 2 bases and J 0 bases, with 11 bases left between them. The CDR3 is made up of 15 amino acids. The CDR3 here is CASSYAGKDSYEQYF. CDR3 coding DNA: TGTGCCAGCAGTTACGCGGGGAAGGACTCCTACGAGCAGTACTTC.

This sequence joins TRBV10-3 and TRBJ2-1; D is uncertain. The germline gives CDR1 ENHRY, CDR2 SYGVKD. V lost 3 bases, J lost 8 bases, and 5 bases lay in between. The CDR3 is made up of 11 amino acids. The CDR3 DNA follows: TGTGCCATCAGTGAATTCCATGAGCAGTTCTTC. This translates into CAISEFHEQFF.

This chain joins TRBV29-1 and TRBJ2-7, with D possibly being TRBD1 (6 bases). Germline V gives CDR1 SQVTM, CDR2 ANQGSEA. The CDR3 sequence is 12 residues long. V lost 5 bases, J lost 0 bases, and 8 bases lay in between. This chain's CDR3 is CSVKGGSYEQYF. CDR3 nucleotide sequence: TGCAGCGTTAAAGGGGGCTCCTACGAGCAGTACTTC.

The V call is TRBV11-2, the J call TRBJ2-7; no definite D call. The germline V gene has CDR1 SGHAT and CDR2 FQNNGV. The ends were cut back, 3 bases at V and 2 bases at J, with 14 bases in the middle. This CDR3 has 15 amino acids. The CDR3 DNA reads TGTGCCAGCAGCTTGGAACCTGGGCGAACCTACGAGCAGTACTTC. Translation gives CASSLEPGRTYEQYF. Supplemented by reference TRBV11-2 and TRBJ2-7, the full variable domain reads EAGVAQSPRYKIIEKRQSVAFWCNPISGHATLYWYQQILGQGPKLLIQFQNNGVVDDSQLPKDRFSAERLKGVDSTLKIQPAKLEDSAVYLCASSLEPGRTYEQYFGPGTRLTVT.

This chain links TRBV27 with TRBJ1-5; unclear D gene. Trimming removed 2 bases at V and 5 bases at J, with 10 bases between. Germline lookup yields CDR1 MNHEY and CDR2 SMNVEV (reference sequence). The CDR3 consists of 14 residues. CDR3 protein: CASSLGRWDQPQHF. For the CDR3, the DNA is TGTGCCAGCAGTTTAGGGCGCTGGGATCAGCCCCAGCATTTT.